This T cell receptor (beta chain) originates from a study of post-analysis software for immune sequencing data. Looked up from germline, CDR1 is MNHEY and CDR2 is SVGAGI. V was pared by 6 bases and J by 4 bases, with 7 bases of the junction left unmatched. The CDR3 is made up of 14 amino acids. Study results and limitations: The five TRBV segments detected at higher frequency in patients than in controls included TRBV5-6, TRBV5-1 and TRBV20-1.

cDNA libraries for TCR beta contained unique molecular identifiers. A single record per CDR3 protein comes from TCRdb applying MiXCR to the PCR reads. This sample carries fewer than 550,000 distinct CDR3 sequences, around 31% of them seen once, and the ten largest clones take 4.5% to 7.5%. In its sample, this clonotype was seen a few times. What it binds is not known. This TCR came from a girl aged 2-17 years with multiple sclerosis. The sequenced sample consisted of blood. The chain links TRBV6-5 to TRBJ2-5, with 8 bases lining up with TRBD2. CDR3 loop: CASRQTGGRETQYF. Written as DNA, the CDR3 is TGTGCCAGCAGGCAGACGGGGGGGCGAGAGACCCAGTACTTC.